Listed here are 13 T cell receptor beta chains from one sample, sequenced in a study of T cells in Graves' hyperthyroidism and ophthalmopathy. Amplification yielded TCR beta CDR3 regions, with RNA transcripts as the source. The HTBI set primed first-round TCR CDR3 RT-PCR. TCRdb independently ran MiXCR on the multiplex PCR reads; one entry per CDR3 protein. The table records under 700,000 distinct CDR3 sequences, around 17% of them present only once. The sample consisted of blood. These receptors came from a woman aged 18-29 years with Graves' hyperthyroidism.

This clonotype was detected ten times or more. The rearrangement joins TRBV28 to TRBJ1-6; 7 positions match TRBD1. Germline CDR1 MDHEN, CDR2 SYDVKM. Germline trimming cut 3 bases from V and 12 bases from J; bases unmatched to any gene: 11. The CDR3 sequence is 15 residues long. The CDR3 is CASSFPGQESKPLHF. The CDR3 DNA is TGTGCCAGCAGTTTCCCCGGACAGGAGTCTAAACCCCTCCACTTT.

V and J are TRBV19 and TRBJ1-4; a possible D gene is TRBD1 (5 bases). The CDR3 is 18 amino acids. Germline V lookup: CDR1 LNHDA, CDR2 SQIVND (reference sequence). Between the trimmed V and J ends, which lost 2 bases and 2 bases, there was a span of 18 bases. CDR3 DNA: TGTGCCAGTAGTATAACGGCCCTGGGACGCCGGACTAATGAAAAACTGTTTTTT. Translation gives CASSITALGRRTNEKLFF.

This clonotype was recorded a few times. This chain links TRBV18 with TRBJ1-2, with 8 bases that match TRBD1. The CDR3 spans 16 residues. Trimming took 1 base from V and 0 from J; bases not matched to a gene: 4. The germline CDR1 and CDR2 sequences are KGHSH and LQKENI. CDR3 loop: CASSPRTGRANYGYTF. CDR3 coding DNA: TGTGCCAGCTCACCACGGACAGGGAGAGCTAACTATGGCTACACCTTC.

This clonotype was detected only a few times. The chain is built from TRBV4-1 and TRBJ1-1, with D uncertain. CDR1 and CDR2 (germline): MGHRA, YSYEKL. V shed 6 bases and J shed 5 bases, with 16 bases lying between them. The CDR3 is 14 amino acids. The CDR3 DNA reads as TGCGCCAGCAGAGCTACCGATGGCGGAACTGAAGCTTTCTTT. This codes for CASRATDGGTEAFF.

About this clonotype: A clone one base away is much larger, so this may be a read error. The genes are TRBV28 and TRBJ1-2, with a weak D call TRBD1 (5 bases). CDR1 and CDR2 from the germline V gene are MDHEN and SYDVKM. This CDR3 comprises 12 residues. CDR3 sequence reads: CVSRGIDYGYTF. The CDR3 coding sequence is TGTGTCTCGCGGGGGATTGACTATGGCTACACCTTC.

This clonotype was counted only a few times. The chain employs TRBV20-1 and TRBJ1-1; TRBD1 matches at 7 bases. Germline V gene sequence: CDR1 DFQATT, CDR2 SNEGSKA (reference sequence). Trimming took 1 base from V and 3 from J; bases not matched to a gene: 8. There are 15 residues in the CDR3. The CDR3 region is CSARGQGGLDTEAFF. In DNA form, the CDR3 reads TGCAGTGCTAGAGGACAGGGTGGGCTCGACACTGAAGCTTTCTTT.

This clonotype was seen repeatedly, ten times or more. The rearrangement links TRBV6-6 to TRBJ2-5, with D maybe TRBD2 (6 bases). This CDR3 has 14 residues. CDR1 is MNHNY and CDR2 is SVGAGI in the germline V gene (reference sequence). V was pared by 2 bases and J by 3 bases, with 10 bases between. The CDR3 bases are TGTGCCAGCAGTTACGATTGGGGGGAAGAGACCCAGTACTTC. Translating gives CASSYDWGEETQYF.

This chain links TRBV5-1 with TRBJ2-7; TRBD1 matches 10 bases. V shed 5 bases and J 6 bases; nucleotides not matched to a gene: 8. The CDR3 sequence is 14 residues long. CDR1 and CDR2 from the germline V gene are SGHRS and YFSETQ. CDR3 DNA: TGCGCCAGCAGGGGATCAGGGACAGGGGTCGAGCAGTACTTC. Protein sequence: CASRGSGTGVEQYF. Looking up the rest from reference TRBV5-1 and TRBJ2-7 gives the full variable domain: KAGVTQTPRYLIKTRGQQVTLSCSPISGHRSVSWYQQTPGQGLQFLFEYFSETQRNKGNFPGRFSGRQFSNSRSEMNVSTLELGDSALYLCASRGSGTGVEQYFGPGTRLTVT.

The chain carries TRBV12-5 and TRBJ1-2, with a tentative D call TRBD1 (5 bases). Germline values: CDR1 LGHNT, CDR2 FRNRAP. Trimming stripped 6 bases from V and 4 bases from J, with 12 bases between. The CDR3 sequence is 13 residues long. DNA of the CDR3: TGTGCTAGTGGAAGCAGGGTTAGCTATGGCTACACCTTC. Translating it yields CASGSRVSYGYTF.

This clonotype showed up many times. This chain joins TRBV27 and TRBJ2-1, with TRBD2 matching over 8 bases. Germline V gene data show CDR1 as MNHEY and CDR2 as SMNVEV (reference sequence). The CDR3 loop spans 15 amino acids. The J segment lost 7 bases and the V segment lost 6 bases, leaving 11 bases of the junction unmatched. The CDR3 reads CASRAISGIFNEQFF. The CDR3 nucleotides are TGTGCCAGCAGAGCAATTAGCGGGATTTTTAATGAGCAGTTCTTC.

This clonotype was seen many times. This chain connects TRBV6-1 to TRBJ1-5; a weak D match, TRBD1 (6 bases). The CDR3 covers 16 residues. The V end lost 5 bases, the J end lost 1 base, and 15 bases lay between the germline ends. Germline V gives CDR1 MNHNS, CDR2 SASEGT. The CDR3 nucleotides are TGTGCCAGCAGTCCAAGGGGGGGCGAAAGCAATCAGCCCCAGCATTTT. This gives the protein CASSPRGGESNQPQHF.

A note on this clonotype: A much larger clone sits a single nucleotide away, making a read error possible. This chain connects TRBV2 to TRBJ1-2, with TRBD1 as a possible D gene (6 bases). The germline V gene has CDR1 SNHLY and CDR2 FYNNEI. The CDR3 is made up of 13 amino acids. The CDR3 protein is CVSSREGGMGYTF. DNA of the CDR3: TGTGTCAGCAGCAGGGAGGGGGGAATGGGCTACACCTTC.

The V gene is TRBV15, the J gene TRBJ2-1; D is possibly TRBD2 (6 bases). Germline lookup yields CDR1 LNHNV and CDR2 YYDKDF (reference sequence). The CDR3 is made up of 15 amino acids. Trimming removed 5 bases from V and 10 bases from J, with 21 bases in between. CDR3 sequence (DNA): TGTGCCACCAGCGATACTCTTCAGGAGGGATCCGAGCAGTTCTTC. This encodes CATSDTLQEGSEQFF.